The 11 T cell receptor beta chains below come from one sample, sequenced in a study of blood T cell repertoires in COVID-19. Measured with immunoSEQ multiplex PCR; TCRdb has only the in-frame clones, and not every one. The table includes about 490,000 clones, roughly 85% detected once. The material sequenced was peripheral blood. All receptors come from a human donor in a cohort sampled during active COVID-19.

The chain has TRBV27 and TRBJ1-1, with D possibly matching TRBD1 (6 bases). The CDR3 length is 14 residues. Trimming stripped 2 bases from V and 5 bases from J, with 12 bases between. Germline V gives CDR1 MNHEY, CDR2 SMNVEV (reference sequence). The DNA of the CDR3 is TGTGCCAGCAGTTTAGGGGGAAGGGGGACTGAAGCTTTCTTT. It is translated as CASSLGGRGTEAFF.

The J gene is TRBJ1-1, the V gene TRBV3-1 (or the pseudogene TRBV3-2); D might be TRBD1 (5 bases). This CDR3 comprises 13 residues. Trimming took off 4 bases at V and 4 bases at J, with 10 bases between the two ends. CDR1 and CDR2 from the germline V gene are LGHDT and YNNKEL (reference sequence). The CDR3 protein is CASSLRDPTEAFF. Written as DNA, the CDR3 is TGTGCCAGCAGCCTCAGGGATCCCACTGAAGCTTTCTTT.

The chain combines TRBV5-4 with TRBJ1-6; 12 nucleotides align to TRBD1. Trimming removed 4 bases from V and 7 bases from J; junction bases left unmatched: 6. The germline V gene has CDR1 SGHNT and CDR2 YYREEE (reference sequence). The CDR3 sequence is 16 residues long. The CDR3 spells CASSPRGQGANSPLHF. The CDR3 DNA sequence: TGTGCCAGCAGCCCACGGGGACAGGGGGCCAATTCACCCCTCCACTTT. The variable domain in full, with the rest retrieved from reference TRBV5-4 and TRBJ1-6, is ETGVTQSPTHLIKTRGQQVTLRCSSQSGHNTVSWYQQALGQGPQFIFQYYREEENGRGNFPPRFSGLQFPNYSSELNVNALELDDSALYLCASSPRGQGANSPLHFGNGTRLTVT.

The CDR3 region has the DNA TGTGCCAGTAGTAGAAGGGGGGGAAACACTGAAGCTTTCTTT. Protein product: CASSRRGGNTEAFF. The gene calls are TRBV19 and TRBJ1-1, with TRBD1 as a possible D gene (6 bases). CDR1 and CDR2 from the germline V gene are LNHDA and SQIVND (reference sequence). The germline V and J ends were trimmed by 4 bases and 2 bases, with 11 bases remaining between them. The CDR3 consists of 14 residues.

As to this clone: The sample holds other DNA sequences that translate to the same CDR3. The chain is built from TRBV18 and TRBJ2-5; TRBD2 matches 9 bases. V shed 0 bases, J shed 5 bases, and the junction held 1 base outside the gene matches. The CDR3 runs to 14 residues. Germline CDR1 and CDR2: KGHSH and LQKENI. The CDR3 nucleotides read TGTGCCAGCTCACCACCTGCGGGGGGGGAGACCCAGTACTTC. Translated, it gives CASSPPAGGETQYF.

The chain combines TRBV29-1 with TRBJ1-1, with D perhaps TRBD1 (5 bases). Trimming stripped 3 bases from V and 8 bases from J, with 16 bases between. The CDR3 is 13 residues long. The V gene's germline CDR1 is SQVTM and CDR2 ANQGSEA. The CDR3 is CSVDPHGGAEAFF. CDR3 nucleotide sequence: TGCAGCGTTGACCCTCACGGGGGTGCGGAAGCTTTCTTT.

This chain joins TRBV24-1 and TRBJ2-1, with TRBD2 identical over 9 bases. Germline loops: CDR1 KGHDR, CDR2 SFDVKD. CDR3 length: 16 amino acids. V shed 9 bases, J shed 3 bases, and the junction held 11 bases outside the gene matches. The CDR3 coding sequence is TGTGCCACCCCGATTAGCGGGAGTGGTAGCTACAATGAGCAGTTCTTC. This codes for CATPISGSGSYNEQFF.

The chain carries TRBV4-2 and TRBJ2-5; no clear D. The CDR3 is made up of 14 amino acids. CDR1 is LGHNA, CDR2 YNFKEQ, per germline. V lost 2 bases to trimming and J lost 5 bases, with 12 bases between them. The DNA of the CDR3 is TGTGCCAGCAGCCAAAACAGAATCGAGGAGACCCAGTACTTC. Translating it yields CASSQNRIEETQYF.

CDR3 sequence: CATYDRGGYTEAFF. Written as DNA, the CDR3 is TGCGCCACCTACGACAGGGGAGGGTACACTGAAGCTTTCTTT. V usage is TRBV10-2 and J usage is TRBJ1-1; 8 bases fit TRBD1. The CDR3 totals 14 residues. The germline V gene has CDR1 WSHSY and CDR2 SAAADI. V was pared by 10 bases and J by 3 bases, with 10 bases of the junction left unmatched.

The gene calls are TRBV19 and TRBJ1-4; TRBD1 agrees at 9 bases. Trimming at V came to 5 bases and at J to 4 bases, leaving 14 bases not matched to a gene. Germline loops: CDR1 LNHDA, CDR2 SQIVND (reference sequence). This CDR3 has 18 amino acids. The CDR3 region has the DNA TGTGCCAGTAGTCCTACGGACAGGGGAGGGGGATATAATGAAAAACTGTTTTTT. Its translation: CASSPTDRGGGYNEKLFF.

This chain uses TRBV6-1 with TRBJ2-7; D call uncertain. The CDR3 runs 14 residues. Per the germline V gene, CDR1 is MNHNS and CDR2 is SASEGT. The V end lost 2 bases, the J end lost 2 bases, and 10 bases lay between the germline ends. Here the CDR3 reads CASSEMHIAYEQYF. The CDR3 DNA is TGTGCCAGCAGTGAAATGCACATCGCCTACGAGCAGTACTTC.